This TCR beta chain was retrieved from a study of shared clonotypes between healthy human individuals. General observations from the study: Sequencing depth was a factor that was expected to affect clonotype sharing among donors. Limited genetic and exposure-history diversity came from having few donors.

To note about this clone: Its antigen remains unknown. This sample includes further DNA sequences coding for the same CDR3.

Trimming removed 0 bases from V and 0 bases from J, with 7 bases in between. The CDR3 spans 14 residues. Germline loops: CDR1 SGHRS, CDR2 YFSETQ. Sequencing was at deep level. Assay used: immunoSEQ multiplex PCR; TCRdb lists only in-frame clones, some missing. The sample has 2.3 million or so clones; approximately 93% are singletons. The chain links TRBV5-1 to TRBJ2-7; the D is unclear. The source material was naive CD4+ T cells from PBMCs. Subset given: CD45RA+ positively selected. The receptor comes from a man aged 18 to 35 in good health. Some clones in this sample may be carry-over from other donors' samples. CDR3: CASSLGAASYEQYF. DNA for the CDR3: TGCGCCAGCAGCTTGGGAGCCGCCTCCTACGAGCAGTACTTC.